This entry is about one T cell receptor (beta chain). The clone's antigen remains unknown. No base qualities exist here, and no much larger clone lies one base off it. In light of the paper, this sample's time point label describes: baseline before first vaccination. Vaccinee samples came from UK trials COV001 and COV002, including a single-blind randomized controlled phase 2/3 trial of AZD1222 (ChAdOx1 nCoV-19) in healthy adults. Trial participant PBMC samples were collected at day 0 and day 28 after the second dose for TCRbeta chain sequencing. The CDR3 regions of human TCRbeta chains were analyzed by immunosequencing. Processing in the source paper ran as follows. Repertoire TCRs were checked for matches against a reference library of SARS-CoV-2-specific TCRs that had been generated using the MIRA antigen-specificity platform. Breadth was defined as the fraction of unique TCRs that were SARS-CoV-2-associated. Depth was defined as the fraction of total T cells that were SARS-CoV-2-associated. Using the MIRA data, every spike-specific TCR was mapped to the spike region that the TCR reacted to and assigned to either a CD4 or a CD8 class. Log10-transformed breadth and depth values were compared by one-way ANOVA with Sidak's multiple comparisons tests. The table was pulled from immuneACCESS by TCRdb, which kept in-frame rearrangements only. Such tables lose some clones; where checked, under half of the loss comes from unresolved V genes, and the rest has no known cause. Clonal size and the V and J genes are those of that table, whereas D and trimming came from the DNA. This sample holds fewer than 120,000 clones; about 88% were observed only once. The ten largest make up more than 1.5% of the sample.

The sample belongs to a study of T cell responses to AZD1222 COVID-19 vaccine (dated by TCRdb to about 2021). Context from the whole study: AZD1222 recipients given second doses at about 4 weeks or at about 12 weeks were pooled, since spike-specific TCR depth and breadth were not found to differ between the two schedules. TCR sequencing was performed for 230 to 250 trial participants, of whom about 200 were given two doses of AZD1222 and some 26 were given two doses of MenACWY control vaccine. Enrollment into the trials was organized by age into subgroups of 18-55, 56-69 and 70-plus years, and those subgroups contained around 150, 28 and 57 TCR-sequenced participants, respectively. Findings and caveats that apply to the study as a whole: In the small 56-69-year group, the increase in depth fell short of significance, most likely because of low power. Only five or six AZD1222 recipients were SARS-CoV-2 seropositive at baseline, limiting conclusions about previously exposed vaccinees. Nearly half of unique spike-specific TCRs reportedly recognized epitopes outside regions mutated in the B.1.351 and B.1.1.7 variants. Spike-specific TCR breadth and depth rose significantly after two AZD1222 doses compared with day 0 and with MenACWY recipients. Because no day 14 peak-response samples were available, repertoires were characterized only after the peak T cell response. The vaccine-associated CD4 TCRs covered the entire spike protein, and the dominant responses fell in regions 160-218 and 743-854. Participants were mostly white British, with more females than males. The authors suggested clonal diversity may have been underestimated.

The material sequenced was peripheral blood, taken on day 0 of AZD1222 vaccination. The TCR was taken from an adult in good health.

Here is the DNA: TGTGCCAGTAGCCTTATGAATCAGCCCCAGCATTTT. Translated, this is CASSLMNQPQHF. The rearrangement combines TRBV19 with TRBJ1-5, with the D gene not clear enough to name. V loses 6 bases of germline sequence and J loses 4 bases, and the interval between the two ends is 7 bases. The germline V gene (reference sequence) yields LNHDA for CDR1 and SQIVND for CDR2. The CDR3, from cysteine to phenylalanine, totals 12 residues. The read is trimmed to its CDR3 DNA, 36 bases read in frame from base 1.